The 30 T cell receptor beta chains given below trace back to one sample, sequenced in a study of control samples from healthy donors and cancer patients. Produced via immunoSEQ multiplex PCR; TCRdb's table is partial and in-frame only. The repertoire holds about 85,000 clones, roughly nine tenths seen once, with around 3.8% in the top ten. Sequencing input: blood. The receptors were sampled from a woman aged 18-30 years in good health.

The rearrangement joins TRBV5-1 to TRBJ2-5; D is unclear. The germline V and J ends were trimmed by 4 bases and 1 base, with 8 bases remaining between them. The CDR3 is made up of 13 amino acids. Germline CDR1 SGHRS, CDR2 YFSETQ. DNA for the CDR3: TGCGCCAGCAGCCAAGGACCCCAAGAGACCCAGTACTTC. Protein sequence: CASSQGPQETQYF.

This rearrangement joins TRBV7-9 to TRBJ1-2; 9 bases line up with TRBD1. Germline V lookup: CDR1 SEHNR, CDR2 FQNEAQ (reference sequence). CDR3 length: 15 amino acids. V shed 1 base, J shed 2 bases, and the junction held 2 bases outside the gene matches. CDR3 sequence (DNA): TGTGCCAGCAGCTTAGGTGGGACAGGGAACTATGGCTACACCTTC. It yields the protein CASSLGGTGNYGYTF.

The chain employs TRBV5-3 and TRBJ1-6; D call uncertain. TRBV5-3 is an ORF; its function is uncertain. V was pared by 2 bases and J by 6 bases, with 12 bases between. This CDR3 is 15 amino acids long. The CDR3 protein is CARSLRNPGNSPLHF. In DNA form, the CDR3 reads TGTGCCAGAAGCTTAAGGAACCCTGGTAATTCACCCCTCCACTTT.

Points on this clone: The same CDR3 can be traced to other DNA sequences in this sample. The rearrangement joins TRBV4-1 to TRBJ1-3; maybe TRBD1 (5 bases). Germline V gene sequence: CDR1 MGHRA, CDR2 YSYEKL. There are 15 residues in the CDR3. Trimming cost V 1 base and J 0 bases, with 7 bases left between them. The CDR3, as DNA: TGCGCCAGCAGCCAAGCGAGGGGCTCTGGAAACACCATATATTTT. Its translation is CASSQARGSGNTIYF.

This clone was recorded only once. CDR3 in amino acids: CASTPLAGVNTEAFF. In DNA form, the CDR3 reads TGTGCCAGCACTCCACTGGCTGGGGTGAACACTGAAGCTTTCTTT. The V gene is TRBV6-5, the J gene TRBJ1-1; D gene uncertain. The CDR3 sequence is 15 residues long. V lost 7 bases and J lost 0, with 15 bases in between. The germline CDR1 and CDR2 sequences are MNHEY and SVGAGI.

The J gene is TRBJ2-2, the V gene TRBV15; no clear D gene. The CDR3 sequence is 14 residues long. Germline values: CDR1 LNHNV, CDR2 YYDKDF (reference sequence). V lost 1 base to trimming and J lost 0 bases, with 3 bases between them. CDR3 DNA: TGTGCCACCAGCAGAGGGGCGAACACCGGGGAGCTGTTTTTT. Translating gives CATSRGANTGELFF.

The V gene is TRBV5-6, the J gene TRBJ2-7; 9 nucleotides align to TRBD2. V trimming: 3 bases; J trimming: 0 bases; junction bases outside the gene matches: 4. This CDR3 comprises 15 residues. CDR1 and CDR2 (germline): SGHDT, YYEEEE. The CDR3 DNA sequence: TGTGCCAGCAGCTACGGCGGGGGGGTCTCCTACGAGCAGTACTTC. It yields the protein CASSYGGGVSYEQYF.

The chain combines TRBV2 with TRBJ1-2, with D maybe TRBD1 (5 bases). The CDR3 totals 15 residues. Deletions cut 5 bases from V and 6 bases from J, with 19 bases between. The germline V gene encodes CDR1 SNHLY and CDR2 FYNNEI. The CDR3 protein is CASSRDPRVTDGYTF. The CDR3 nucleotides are TGTGCCAGCAGTCGGGATCCCAGGGTGACGGATGGCTACACCTTC.

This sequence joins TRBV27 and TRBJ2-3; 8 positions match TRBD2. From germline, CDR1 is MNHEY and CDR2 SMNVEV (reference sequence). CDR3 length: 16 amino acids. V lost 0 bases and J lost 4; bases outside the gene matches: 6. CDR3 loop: CASSLSSGGVADTQYF. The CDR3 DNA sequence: TGTGCCAGCAGTTTATCGTCGGGGGGGGTCGCAGATACGCAGTATTTT.

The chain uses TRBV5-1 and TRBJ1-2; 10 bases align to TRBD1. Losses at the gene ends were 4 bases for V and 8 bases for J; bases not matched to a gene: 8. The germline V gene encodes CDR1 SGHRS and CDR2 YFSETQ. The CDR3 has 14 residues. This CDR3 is CASSIVDRGLGYTF. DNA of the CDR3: TGCGCCAGCAGCATAGTCGACAGGGGGCTGGGCTACACCTTC. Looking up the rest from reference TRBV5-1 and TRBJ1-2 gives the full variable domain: KAGVTQTPRYLIKTRGQQVTLSCSPISGHRSVSWYQQTPGQGLQFLFEYFSETQRNKGNFPGRFSGRQFSNSRSEMNVSTLELGDSALYLCASSIVDRGLGYTFGSGTRLTVV.

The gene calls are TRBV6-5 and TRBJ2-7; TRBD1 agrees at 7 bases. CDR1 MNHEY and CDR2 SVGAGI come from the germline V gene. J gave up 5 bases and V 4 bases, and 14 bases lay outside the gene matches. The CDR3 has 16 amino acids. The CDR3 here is CASSSPGQSRIHEQYF. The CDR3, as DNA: TGTGCCAGCAGTTCCCCGGGACAGTCACGTATCCACGAGCAGTACTTC.

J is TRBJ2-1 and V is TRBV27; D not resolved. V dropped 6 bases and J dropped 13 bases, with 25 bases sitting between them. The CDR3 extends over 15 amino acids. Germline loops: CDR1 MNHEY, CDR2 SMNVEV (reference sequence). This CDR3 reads CASSLTFGVVGYQFF. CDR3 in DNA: TGTGCCAGCAGCTTAACTTTTGGGGTCGTAGGCTATCAGTTCTTC.

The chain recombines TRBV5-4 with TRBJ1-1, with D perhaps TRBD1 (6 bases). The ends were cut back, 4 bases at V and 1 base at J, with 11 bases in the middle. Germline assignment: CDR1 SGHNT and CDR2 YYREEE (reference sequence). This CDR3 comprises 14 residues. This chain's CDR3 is CASSPGQRNTEAFF. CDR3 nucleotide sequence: TGTGCCAGCAGCCCCGGACAGAGGAACACTGAAGCTTTCTTT.

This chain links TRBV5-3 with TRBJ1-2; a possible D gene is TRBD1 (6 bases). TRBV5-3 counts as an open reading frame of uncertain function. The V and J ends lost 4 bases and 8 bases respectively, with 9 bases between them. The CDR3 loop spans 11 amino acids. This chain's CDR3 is CARSLGQGYTF. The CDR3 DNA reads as TGTGCCAGAAGCCTAGGACAGGGCTACACCTTC.

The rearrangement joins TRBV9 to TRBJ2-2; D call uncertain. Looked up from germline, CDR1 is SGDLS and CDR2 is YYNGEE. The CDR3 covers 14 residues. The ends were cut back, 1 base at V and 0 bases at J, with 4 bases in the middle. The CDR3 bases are TGTGCCAGCAGCGTAACATCGAACACCGGGGAGCTGTTTTTT. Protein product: CASSVTSNTGELFF.

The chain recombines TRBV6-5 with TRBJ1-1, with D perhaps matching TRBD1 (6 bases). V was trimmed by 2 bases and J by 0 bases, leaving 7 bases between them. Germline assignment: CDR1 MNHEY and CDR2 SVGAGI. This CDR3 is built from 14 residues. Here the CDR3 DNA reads TGTGCCAGCAGTTACGGGACAATGAACACTGAAGCTTTCTTT. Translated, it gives CASSYGTMNTEAFF.

CDR3: CSVLTGVYEAFF. Written as DNA, the CDR3 is TGCAGCGTTTTAACAGGGGTATATGAAGCTTTCTTT. This rearrangement joins TRBV29-1 to TRBJ1-1, with 7 positions matching TRBD1. V lost 5 bases to trimming and J lost 7 bases; unmatched junction nucleotides: 7. This CDR3 has 12 amino acids. Germline V gene lookup returns CDR1 SQVTM and CDR2 ANQGSEA.

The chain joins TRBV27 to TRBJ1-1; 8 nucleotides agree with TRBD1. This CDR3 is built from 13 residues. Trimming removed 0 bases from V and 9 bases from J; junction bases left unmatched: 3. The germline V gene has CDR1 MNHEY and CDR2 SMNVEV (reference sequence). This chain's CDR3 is CASSLSQGAKAFF. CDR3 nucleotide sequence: TGTGCCAGCAGTTTATCGCAGGGGGCAAAAGCTTTCTTT.

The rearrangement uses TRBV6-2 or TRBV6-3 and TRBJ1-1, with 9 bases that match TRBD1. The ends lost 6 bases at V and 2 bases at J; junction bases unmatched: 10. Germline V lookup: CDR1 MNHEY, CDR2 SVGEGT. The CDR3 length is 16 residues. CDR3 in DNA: TGTGCCAGCAGCACCATCCGACAGGGGGAAAACACTGAAGCTTTCTTT. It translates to CASSTIRQGENTEAFF.

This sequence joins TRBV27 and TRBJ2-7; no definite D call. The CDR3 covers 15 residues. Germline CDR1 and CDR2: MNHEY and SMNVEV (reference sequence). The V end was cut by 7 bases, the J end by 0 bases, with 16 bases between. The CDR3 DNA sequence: TGTGCCAGCATCCCCCGTCTGGCCAGCTCCTACGAGCAGTACTTC. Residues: CASIPRLASSYEQYF.

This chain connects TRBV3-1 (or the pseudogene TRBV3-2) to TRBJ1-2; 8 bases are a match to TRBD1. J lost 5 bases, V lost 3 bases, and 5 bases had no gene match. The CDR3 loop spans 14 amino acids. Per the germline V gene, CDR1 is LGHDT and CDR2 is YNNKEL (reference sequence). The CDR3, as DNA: TGTGCCAGCAGCCACAGGGGGCTGAGTTATGGCTACACCTTC. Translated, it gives CASSHRGLSYGYTF.

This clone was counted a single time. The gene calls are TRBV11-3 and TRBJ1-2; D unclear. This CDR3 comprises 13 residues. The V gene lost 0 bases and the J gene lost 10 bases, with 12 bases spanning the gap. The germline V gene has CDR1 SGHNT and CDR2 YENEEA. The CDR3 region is CASSLDHPENYTF. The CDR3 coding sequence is TGTGCCAGCAGCTTAGATCATCCCGAGAACTACACCTTC.

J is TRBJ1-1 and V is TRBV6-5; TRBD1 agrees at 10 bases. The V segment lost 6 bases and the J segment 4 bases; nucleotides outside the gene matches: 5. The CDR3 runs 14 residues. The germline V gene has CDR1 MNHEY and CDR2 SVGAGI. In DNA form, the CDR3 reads TGTGCCAGCAGCCCGACAGGGGGCATCACTGAAGCTTTCTTT. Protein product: CASSPTGGITEAFF.

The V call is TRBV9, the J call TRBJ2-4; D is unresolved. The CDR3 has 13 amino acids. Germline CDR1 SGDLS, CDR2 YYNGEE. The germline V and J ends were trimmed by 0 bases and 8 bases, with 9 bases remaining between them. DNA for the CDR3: TGTGCCAGCAGCGTAGGGGTAGGAGACATTCAGTACTTC. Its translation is CASSVGVGDIQYF.

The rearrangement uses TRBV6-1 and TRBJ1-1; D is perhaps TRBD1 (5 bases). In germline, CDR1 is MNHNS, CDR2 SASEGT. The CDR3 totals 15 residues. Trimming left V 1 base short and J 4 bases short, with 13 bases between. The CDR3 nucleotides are TGTGCCAGCAGTGAAGGGCAGGGAGGGCCCACTGAAGCTTTCTTT. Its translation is CASSEGQGGPTEAFF.

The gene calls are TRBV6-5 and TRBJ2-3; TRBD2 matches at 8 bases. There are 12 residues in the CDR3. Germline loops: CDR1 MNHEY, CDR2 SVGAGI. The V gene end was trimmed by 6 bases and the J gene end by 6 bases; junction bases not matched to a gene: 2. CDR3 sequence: CASSSSGDTQYF. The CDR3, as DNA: TGTGCCAGCAGCTCTAGCGGGGATACGCAGTATTTT.

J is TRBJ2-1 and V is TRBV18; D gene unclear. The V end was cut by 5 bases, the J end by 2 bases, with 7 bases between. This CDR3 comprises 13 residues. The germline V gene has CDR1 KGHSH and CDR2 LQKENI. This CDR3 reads CASSTEPYNEQFF. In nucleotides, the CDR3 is TGTGCCAGCTCAACTGAGCCCTACAATGAGCAGTTCTTC. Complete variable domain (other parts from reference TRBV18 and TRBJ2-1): NAGVMQNPRHLVRRRGQEARLRCSPMKGHSHVYWYRQLPEEGLKFMVYLQKENIIDESGMPKERFSAEFPKEGPSILRIQQVVRGDSAAYFCASSTEPYNEQFFGPGTRLTVL.

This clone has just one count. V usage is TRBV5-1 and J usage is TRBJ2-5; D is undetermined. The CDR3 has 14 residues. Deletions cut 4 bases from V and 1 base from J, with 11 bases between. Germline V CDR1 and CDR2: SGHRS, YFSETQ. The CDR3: CASSPITPQETQYF. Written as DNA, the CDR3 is TGCGCCAGCAGCCCGATCACCCCCCAAGAGACCCAGTACTTC. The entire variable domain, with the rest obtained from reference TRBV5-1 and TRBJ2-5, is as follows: KAGVTQTPRYLIKTRGQQVTLSCSPISGHRSVSWYQQTPGQGLQFLFEYFSETQRNKGNFPGRFSGRQFSNSRSEMNVSTLELGDSALYLCASSPITPQETQYFGPGTRLLVL.

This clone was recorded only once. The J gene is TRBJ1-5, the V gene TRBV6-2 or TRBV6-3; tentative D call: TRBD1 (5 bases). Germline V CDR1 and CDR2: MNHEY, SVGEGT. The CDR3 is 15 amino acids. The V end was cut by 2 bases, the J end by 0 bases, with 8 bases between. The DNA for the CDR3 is TGTGCCAGCAGTTACGGCGACAGTAGCAATCAGCCCCAGCATTTT. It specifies CASSYGDSSNQPQHF.

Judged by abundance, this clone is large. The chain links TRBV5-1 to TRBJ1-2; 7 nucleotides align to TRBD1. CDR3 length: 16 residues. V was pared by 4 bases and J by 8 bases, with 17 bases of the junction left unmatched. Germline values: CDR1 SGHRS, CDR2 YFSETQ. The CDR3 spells CASSPANIGGAGGYTF. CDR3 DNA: TGCGCCAGCAGCCCCGCCAATATAGGGGGCGCGGGGGGCTACACCTTC.